Sequencing of this TCR beta chain was carried out in a study of shared clonotypes between healthy human individuals. The overall study: Per donor, CD8 memory used one plate, CD8 naive used two, CD4 memory used three and CD4 naive used three. Points from the study as a whole: It was anticipated that sequencing depth would influence how many clonotypes donors shared. A generally larger estimated richness was seen in naive subsets than in memory subsets.

Some clones are missing from TCRdb's copy, which holds only in-frame ones; the method was immunoSEQ multiplex PCR. Of approximately 1.5 million clones detected, 95% to 99% appear once; the ten largest clones hold roughly 0.45%. V lost 10 bases and J lost 1; bases outside the gene matches: 4. In germline, CDR1 is MDHEN, CDR2 SYDVKM. The CDR3 runs 15 residues. A note on this clone: The antigen is unknown.

This chain uses TRBV28 with TRBJ2-2, with 12 bases matching TRBD1. The sample was naive CD4+ T cells sorted from blood. Subset given: CD45RA+ positively selected. The clonotype was recovered from a young man in good health. CDR3 residues: CATGTGGVNTGELFF. DNA for the CDR3: TGTGCCACCGGGACAGGGGGCGTGAACACCGGGGAGCTGTTTTTT.